Detailed here is one T cell receptor beta chain. What it binds is unknown. As to time point: patch test 3, about 24 weeks after DPC sensitization. As for treatment: therapeutic diphenylcyclopropenone sensitization with weekly scalp DPC. Unfractionated whole blood yielded the extracted total RNA. The source of the sample is a study of human T cells and chemical hapten exposure. About the study: The sensitizing agent was 2% DPC, placed on roughly 2 cm by roughly 2 cm of upper inner arm skin. Study observations and caveats: High-frequency TCRs, those above 1 in 1000, stayed the same after DPC sensitization.

TCRdb reanalysed the RACE reads using MiXCR and keeps one entry per CDR3 protein. The sample has over 150,000 distinct CDR3 sequences, around a quarter seen once. The CDR3 spans 14 residues. CDR1 is MNHEY and CDR2 is SVGEGT in the germline V gene. V gave up 2 bases and J gave up 7 bases, with 14 bases separating them. The chain is built from TRBV6-2 or TRBV6-3 and TRBJ1-1, with D possibly being TRBD1 (6 bases). The sample was whole blood, taken in connection with sensitization to the hapten diphenylcyclopropenone (DPC). The origin of this receptor is a woman aged 18-29 years with alopecia areata. Some clones in this sample may be carry-over from other donors' samples. The CDR3 DNA is TGTGCCAGCAGTTACCTAGGGACATTAGTTGAAGCTTTCTTT. This codes for CASSYLGTLVEAFF.